This passage covers 26 T cell receptor beta chains from one sample sequenced in a study of blood T cell repertoires in COVID-19. Using immunoSEQ multiplex PCR, the repertoire was profiled, and TCRdb retains in-frame clones only, with some absent. This sample has some 300,000 clones, with 85% to 90% found just once. The source material was PBMCs or T cells enriched from blood (not recorded which). The receptors derive from a woman between 50 and 59 years old who had been exposed to COVID-19.

The gene calls are TRBV7-9 and TRBJ2-6; 8 positions agree with TRBD1. The CDR3 loop spans 18 amino acids. Germline V lookup: CDR1 SEHNR, CDR2 FQNEAQ (reference sequence). The ends lost 5 bases at V and 0 bases at J; junction bases unmatched: 9. The CDR3 is CASSVGTGKSSGANVLTF. CDR3 nucleotide sequence: TGTGCCAGCAGCGTAGGGACAGGTAAATCCTCTGGGGCCAACGTCCTGACTTTC.

This chain uses TRBV19 with TRBJ2-7; the D gene is possibly TRBD2 (5 bases). V was trimmed by 0 bases and J by 6 bases, leaving 12 bases between them. Germline values: CDR1 LNHDA, CDR2 SQIVND (reference sequence). This CDR3 has 14 amino acids. In DNA form, the CDR3 reads TGTGCCAGTAGTATAGATGAGGGAGTCGGCGAGCAGTACTTC. It encodes CASSIDEGVGEQYF.

The genes are TRBV7-2 and TRBJ2-5, with D perhaps matching TRBD2 (6 bases). The CDR3 extends over 15 amino acids. V lost 1 base and J lost 5, with 14 bases in between. Germline loops: CDR1 SGHTA, CDR2 FQGNSA. For the CDR3, the DNA is TGTGCCAGCAGCTTAGGGGGGGAAAGCCCCGAGACCCAGTACTTC. Translated, it gives CASSLGGESPETQYF.

V usage is TRBV5-4 and J usage is TRBJ2-1; unclear D gene. This CDR3 has 15 amino acids. Deletions cut 0 bases from V and 0 bases from J, with 7 bases between. Germline V gene lookup returns CDR1 SGHNT and CDR2 YYREEE (reference sequence). The CDR3 bases are TGTGCCAGCAGCTTGGATAGCAGCTCCTACAATGAGCAGTTCTTC. As protein: CASSLDSSSYNEQFF. Combining the CDR3 with reference TRBV5-4 and TRBJ2-1 gives the whole variable domain ETGVTQSPTHLIKTRGQQVTLRCSSQSGHNTVSWYQQALGQGPQFIFQYYREEENGRGNFPPRFSGLQFPNYSSELNVNALELDDSALYLCASSLDSSSYNEQFFGPGTRLTVL.

The gene calls are TRBV7-9 and TRBJ2-1; 8 positions match TRBD2. The J segment lost 8 bases and the V segment lost 2 bases, leaving 20 bases of the junction unmatched. From germline, CDR1 is SEHNR and CDR2 FQNEAQ (reference sequence). CDR3 length: 19 residues. The CDR3: CASSLISGDPSPMSDEQFF. CDR3 coding DNA: TGTGCCAGCAGCTTAATTAGCGGGGACCCAAGTCCCATGTCAGATGAGCAGTTCTTC.

The chain combines TRBV24-1 with TRBJ2-5, with 10 bases identical to TRBD1. CDR1 is KGHDR and CDR2 is SFDVKD in the germline V gene. V lost 2 bases to trimming and J lost 2 bases; unmatched junction nucleotides: 7. The CDR3 extends over 17 amino acids. The CDR3 DNA is TGTGCCACCAGTGATTCCTTGGGACAGGGGAGGCAAGAGACCCAGTACTTC. Protein: CATSDSLGQGRQETQYF.

The chain carries TRBV5-4 and TRBJ2-1; perhaps TRBD1 as D (6 bases). The CDR3 has 12 amino acids. Trimming stripped 4 bases from V and 8 bases from J, with 10 bases between. The germline V gene encodes CDR1 SGHNT and CDR2 YYREEE (reference sequence). The CDR3 region has the DNA TGTGCCAGCAGCAGAACAGGGCATGAGCAGTTCTTC. Its translation: CASSRTGHEQFF.

The V and J genes are TRBV5-1 and TRBJ1-4; no clear D. The CDR3 is 15 amino acids. V dropped 0 bases and J dropped 2 bases, with 8 bases sitting between them. Per the germline V gene, CDR1 is SGHRS and CDR2 is YFSETQ. The CDR3 sequence is CASSLAPGTNEKLFF. CDR3 in DNA: TGCGCCAGCAGCTTGGCCCCGGGTACTAATGAAAAACTGTTTTTT.

The V and J genes are TRBV27 and TRBJ2-7, with TRBD2 matching 11 bases. Germline V gene lookup returns CDR1 MNHEY and CDR2 SMNVEV (reference sequence). The length of the CDR3 is 16 residues. J gave up 4 bases and V 0 bases, and 5 bases lay outside the gene matches. The CDR3 DNA follows: TGTGCCAGCAGTTTATCCCTCACTAGCGGGGGATACGAGCAGTACTTC. Its translation is CASSLSLTSGGYEQYF.

This clone was seen a few times. This chain links TRBV6-1 with TRBJ2-2; 9 bases line up with TRBD1. The trim removed 3 bases at V and 4 bases at J, leaving 12 bases unmatched. Germline V CDR1 and CDR2: MNHNS, SASEGT. CDR3 length equals 18 residues. For the CDR3, the DNA is TGTGCCAGCAGTGAGTACAAAGCCGGGACAGGGTTCACCGGGGAGCTGTTTTTT. The encoded protein is CASSEYKAGTGFTGELFF.

This sequence joins TRBV5-4 and TRBJ1-2; D might be TRBD1 (5 bases). In germline, CDR1 is SGHNT, CDR2 YYREEE (reference sequence). This CDR3 contains 13 residues. V lost 4 bases to trimming and J lost 8 bases, with 15 bases between them. CDR3: CASSPDTKGGYTF. As DNA, the CDR3 is TGTGCCAGCAGCCCGGACACAAAAGGGGGCTACACCTTC.

This chain uses TRBV27 with TRBJ1-6; maybe TRBD1 (5 bases). The CDR3 totals 14 residues. Germline V gene lookup returns CDR1 MNHEY and CDR2 SMNVEV (reference sequence). V was trimmed by 5 bases and J by 10 bases, leaving 15 bases between them. CDR3 sequence reads: CASSPPGGGSPLHF. The CDR3 bases are TGTGCCAGCAGTCCCCCCGGGGGGGGGTCACCCCTCCACTTT.

V and J are TRBV12-3 or TRBV12-4 and TRBJ1-1; 7 bases match TRBD1. CDR3 size: 12 residues. V shed 6 bases, J shed 10 bases, and the junction held 8 bases outside the gene matches. CDR3 nucleotides: TGTGCCAGCAGCCCACAGGGGTTGGGAGCTTTCTTT. Translating it yields CASSPQGLGAFF.

The V and J genes are TRBV4-1 and TRBJ2-1, with a possible D match to TRBD2 (5 bases). V gave up 1 base and J gave up 10 bases, with 14 bases separating them. Germline V gene lookup returns CDR1 MGHRA and CDR2 YSYEKL. There are 14 residues in the CDR3. The CDR3 DNA is TGCGCCAGCAGCCAAGGAGAGGGATCTGCCGAGCAGTTCTTC. This encodes CASSQGEGSAEQFF.

The chain joins TRBV19 to TRBJ2-2; no definite D call. Germline V lookup: CDR1 LNHDA, CDR2 SQIVND (reference sequence). This CDR3 region has 14 residues. Trimming took off 3 bases at V and 2 bases at J, with 7 bases between the two ends. The chain's CDR3 is CASSISVNTGELFF. The CDR3 bases are TGTGCCAGTAGTATCTCGGTTAACACCGGGGAGCTGTTTTTT.

This CDR3 is CASSYPRAGYLELFF. The CDR3 region has the DNA TGTGCCAGCAGTTACCCTAGAGCGGGTTACCTAGAGCTGTTTTTT. The chain combines TRBV6-2 or TRBV6-3 with TRBJ2-2; D perhaps matches TRBD2 (6 bases). CDR3 length: 15 residues. The V end lost 2 bases, the J end lost 11 bases, and 18 bases lay between the germline ends. CDR1 is MNHEY and CDR2 is SVGEGT in the germline V gene.

This clone has just one count. The chain has TRBV11-2 and TRBJ1-2, with D perhaps matching TRBD1 (5 bases). The V gene lost 1 base and the J gene lost 4 bases, with 16 bases spanning the gap. The V gene's germline CDR1 is SGHAT and CDR2 FQNNGV. The CDR3 is 16 residues long. The CDR3 here is CASSLGGGGSAYGYTF. CDR3 nucleotide sequence: TGTGCCAGCAGCTTAGGGGGCGGTGGCAGCGCCTATGGCTACACCTTC.

The chain carries TRBV18 and TRBJ1-1; tentative D call: TRBD1 (6 bases). Germline CDR1 is KGHSH and CDR2 is LQKENI. The length of the CDR3 is 12 residues. Deletions cut 6 bases from V and 4 bases from J, with 9 bases between. The CDR3 region is CASSSDSTEAFF. CDR3 nucleotides: TGTGCCAGCTCGTCGGACAGCACTGAAGCTTTCTTT.

The chain recombines TRBV7-6 with TRBJ2-1; D may be TRBD1 (6 bases). Trimming removed 1 base at V and 5 bases at J, with 12 bases between. This CDR3 is 15 amino acids long. Germline V CDR1 and CDR2: SGHVS, FNYEAQ. Written as DNA, the CDR3 is TGTGCCAGCAGCTTAGTGACAGGTTTGAACAATGAGCAGTTCTTC. Protein product: CASSLVTGLNNEQFF.

The chain employs TRBV5-4 and TRBJ1-6; D is undetermined. CDR3 size: 14 residues. V lost 4 bases to trimming and J lost 7 bases, with 12 bases between them. CDR1 is SGHNT and CDR2 is YYREEE in the germline V gene (reference sequence). The CDR3 loop is CASSQMGRNSPLHF. CDR3 in DNA: TGTGCCAGCAGCCAGATGGGGAGGAATTCACCCCTCCACTTT.

The chain uses TRBV10-3 and TRBJ2-1; 13 bases line up with TRBD2. The length of the CDR3 is 16 residues. J lost 4 bases, V lost 6 bases, and 6 bases had no gene match. CDR1 is ENHRY and CDR2 is SYGVKD in the germline V gene. CDR3 DNA: TGTGCCATCAGGACTAGCGGGGGGCCCAGATACAATGAGCAGTTCTTC. Its translation: CAIRTSGGPRYNEQFF.

This chain joins TRBV2 and TRBJ2-3; 9 nucleotides agree with TRBD2. The CDR3 is 14 amino acids. Germline V gene sequence: CDR1 SNHLY, CDR2 FYNNEI. The V segment lost 8 bases and the J segment 0 bases; nucleotides outside the gene matches: 3. CDR3 nucleotides: TGTGCCAGCCTAGCGGGGAGTAGCACAGATACGCAGTATTTT. This encodes CASLAGSSTDTQYF.

This chain links TRBV11-2 with TRBJ1-5; D possibly corresponds to TRBD1 (6 bases). This CDR3 is 14 amino acids long. Trimming pared 5 bases from V and 6 bases from J, leaving 14 bases between. CDR1 is SGHAT and CDR2 is FQNNGV in the germline V gene. CDR3 sequence (DNA): TGTGCCAGCAGCAGACAGGCTGTTGGTCAGCCCCAGCATTTT. Translated, it gives CASSRQAVGQPQHF.

This chain joins TRBV7-2 and TRBJ2-3, with D unresolved. Germline-derived CDR1 and CDR2 are SGHTA and FQGNSA. CDR3 length equals 13 residues. V was pared by 5 bases and J by 6 bases, with 12 bases between. The CDR3: CASSPAGWDTQYF. The CDR3 nucleotides read TGTGCCAGCAGCCCCGCCGGGTGGGATACGCAGTATTTT.

The chain uses TRBV19 and TRBJ2-7, with 10 bases matching TRBD1. Per germline, CDR1 LNHDA and CDR2 SQIVND (reference sequence). The CDR3 length is 15 residues. Germline trimming cut 5 bases from V and 5 bases from J; bases unmatched to any gene: 9. For the CDR3, the DNA is TGTGCCAGTAGTCCGACCGGGACAGGGGCCCACGAGCAGTACTTC. Amino acid sequence: CASSPTGTGAHEQYF.

The V gene is TRBV2, the J gene TRBJ2-1; TRBD2 matches at 10 bases. V lost 7 bases, J lost 12 bases, and 9 bases stayed unmatched. This CDR3 is built from 13 residues. The germline gives CDR1 SNHLY, CDR2 FYNNEI. The CDR3 loop is CASNLGLANSQFF. The DNA for the CDR3 is TGTGCCAGCAACTTGGGACTAGCGAATTCGCAGTTCTTC.